This TCR beta chain is from a study of cytomegalovirus exposure and HLA in healthy donors. This clone has a handful of counts. Germline V gene data show CDR1 as MGHDK and CDR2 as SYGVNS. Trimming cost V 0 bases and J 5 bases; bases outside gene matches: 2. The CDR3 is made up of 14 amino acids. A multiplex PCR was run with 60 Vbeta primers and 13 Jbeta primers. Profiling relied on immunoSEQ multiplex PCR, and the TCRdb table lists in-frame clones only, not all of them. The sample has about 120,000 clones; 81% are singletons. The J gene is TRBJ2-7, the V gene TRBV25-1, with 9 positions matching TRBD1. The source material was PBMCs. The clonotype comes from a woman aged 40 to 50 in good health and CMV-seronegative. The chain's CDR3 is CASSEYGTGNEQYF. DNA of the CDR3: TGTGCCAGCAGTGAATACGGGACAGGGAACGAGCAGTACTTC.